The 2 T cell receptor beta chains below come from one sample, sequenced in a study of blood T cells in healthy people across ages. With a J-beta primer mix and a sample-barcoded 5' primer, a second PCR ran about 7 to 12 cycles. A single record per CDR3 protein comes from TCRdb applying MiXCR to the 5' RACE reads. The sample gives hundreds of thousands of distinct CDR3 sequences, 45% to 60% of which show up once; about 13% is in the top ten. The sequenced material came from blood. These receptors were taken from a woman of 80 years or more in good health.

This clonotype was seen repeatedly, ten times or more. The V call is TRBV29-1, the J call TRBJ2-5, with D unresolved. The germline V gene has CDR1 SQVTM and CDR2 ANQGSEA. The CDR3 runs to 11 residues. V lost 5 bases, J lost 7 bases, and 11 bases lay in between. The CDR3 loop is CSVSVPGTQYF. In DNA, the CDR3 is TGCAGCGTTTCCGTGCCGGGGACCCAGTACTTC.

This clonotype was detected only a few times. The chain recombines TRBV7-8 with TRBJ2-5, with a tentative D call TRBD2 (5 bases). V lost 4 bases and J 4 bases, leaving 16 bases between the germline ends. Germline V gene lookup returns CDR1 SGHVS and CDR2 FQNEAQ. The CDR3 extends over 15 amino acids. As DNA, the CDR3 is TGTGCCAGCAGCTCCTTTGTGGCTAGCAGAGAGACCCAGTACTTC. Translating gives CASSSFVASRETQYF.